This TCR beta chain appears in the sequencing data of a study of blood T cells in healthy people across ages. Study observations and caveats: Across the age range, TCR beta diversity per million T cells fell in a roughly linear way.

Alongside a J-beta primer mix, a sample-barcoded 5' primer served in a second PCR lasting 7 to 11 cycles. TCRdb reanalysed the 5' RACE reads using MiXCR and keeps one entry per CDR3 protein. Altogether about 1.6 million distinct CDR3 sequences are present, approximately 32% being singletons, with the ten largest covering 10% to 12%. This clonotype was seen only a few times. Its antigen is still unknown. The TCR originated in a woman under 40 in good health. Sequenced sample: blood.

The CDR3 reads CASSRGTSFDTQYF. The DNA of the CDR3 is TGTGCCAGCAGCCGAGGGACTAGCTTCGATACGCAGTATTTT. This chain connects TRBV9 to TRBJ2-3, with 9 positions matching TRBD2. Germline loops: CDR1 SGDLS, CDR2 YYNGEE. V lost 4 bases, J lost 6 bases, and 6 bases stayed unmatched. The CDR3 covers 14 residues.